The 3 T cell receptor beta chains below come from one sample, sequenced in a study of CD8+ T cells in alopecia areata. Isolated RNA was reverse transcribed into cDNA used as the sequencing template. The assay was immunoSEQ multiplex PCR, and TCRdb's table has in-frame clones only and misses some. Among 150,000 or so clones listed, around 50% were seen once. Source: CD8+ T cells sorted from blood, taken at week 0. Receptors originate from a human donor with alopecia areata.

The CDR3 spells CASSLVQRAYEQYF. CDR3 coding DNA: TGTGCCAGCAGCTTGGTTCAGCGAGCCTACGAGCAGTACTTC. The V and J genes are TRBV5-6 and TRBJ2-7; D gene uncertain. V lost 0 bases, J lost 2 bases, and 9 bases lay in between. From germline, CDR1 is SGHDT and CDR2 YYEEEE. This CDR3 contains 14 residues.

The chain joins TRBV6-6 to TRBJ2-3; no clear D. V lost 6 bases, J lost 6 bases, and 16 bases lay in between. Per the germline V gene, CDR1 is MNHNY and CDR2 is SVGAGI (reference sequence). The CDR3 runs 14 residues. CDR3 sequence: CASRTEANYDTQYF. Written as DNA, the CDR3 is TGTGCCAGCAGAACCGAGGCAAACTATGATACGCAGTATTTT.

In this sample, this clone turned up a few times. CDR3 sequence: CSVPPGFGQRETTDTQYF. The CDR3 coding sequence is TGCAGCGTTCCGCCGGGCTTTGGACAGCGGGAGACCACAGATACGCAGTATTTT. The rearrangement uses TRBV29-1 and TRBJ2-3, with 8 bases that match TRBD2. Germline V gives CDR1 SQVTM, CDR2 ANQGSEA. Germline trimming cut 5 bases from V and 2 bases from J; bases unmatched to any gene: 18. The CDR3 sequence is 18 residues long.